The table lists the clone carrying this TCR beta chain with a few counts. Antigen: not known. The data were obtained in a study of T-cell memory formation after mild COVID-19. Looking at the study overall: There were largely donor-specific TCR clusters.

CDR3 length: 12 residues. Germline CDR1 SQVTM, CDR2 ANQGSEA. Deletions cut 7 bases from V and 4 bases from J, with 13 bases between. MiXCR was run by TCRdb on the 5' RACE reads, yielding one entry per CDR3 protein. This sample has roughly 550,000 distinct CDR3 sequences; around 21% occur once, and the top ten carry 12%. Points from the study as a whole: CD4/CD8 balance characterized clones contracting day 15 to 85, and CD4+ skew characterized later expanders.

V usage is TRBV29-1 and J usage is TRBJ1-1, with a weak D call TRBD1 (6 bases). This sequence originates from an adult woman who had mild COVID-19 (a few samples of this study predate the infection). Cell type and time point are not known. The sample taken for sequencing was PBMCs or a T cell subset sorted from them (not recorded which). Here the CDR3 DNA reads TGCAGCGGTCGTGGGGGCCCCACTGAAGCTTTCTTT. Protein: CSGRGGPTEAFF.